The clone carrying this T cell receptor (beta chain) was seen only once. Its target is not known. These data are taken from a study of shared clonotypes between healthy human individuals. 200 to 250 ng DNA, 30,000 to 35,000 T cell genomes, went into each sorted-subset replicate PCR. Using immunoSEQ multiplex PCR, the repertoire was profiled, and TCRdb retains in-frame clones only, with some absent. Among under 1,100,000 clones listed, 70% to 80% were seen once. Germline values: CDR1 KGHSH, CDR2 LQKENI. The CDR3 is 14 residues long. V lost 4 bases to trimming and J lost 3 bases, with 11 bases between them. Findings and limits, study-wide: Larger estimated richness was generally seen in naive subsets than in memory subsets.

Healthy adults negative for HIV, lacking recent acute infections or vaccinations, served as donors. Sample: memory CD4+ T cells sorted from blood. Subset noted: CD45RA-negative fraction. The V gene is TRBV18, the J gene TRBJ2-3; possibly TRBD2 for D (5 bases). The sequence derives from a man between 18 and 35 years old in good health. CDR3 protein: CASSLGSLTDTQYF. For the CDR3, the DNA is TGTGCCAGCTCACTTGGGAGTTTAACAGATACGCAGTATTTT.